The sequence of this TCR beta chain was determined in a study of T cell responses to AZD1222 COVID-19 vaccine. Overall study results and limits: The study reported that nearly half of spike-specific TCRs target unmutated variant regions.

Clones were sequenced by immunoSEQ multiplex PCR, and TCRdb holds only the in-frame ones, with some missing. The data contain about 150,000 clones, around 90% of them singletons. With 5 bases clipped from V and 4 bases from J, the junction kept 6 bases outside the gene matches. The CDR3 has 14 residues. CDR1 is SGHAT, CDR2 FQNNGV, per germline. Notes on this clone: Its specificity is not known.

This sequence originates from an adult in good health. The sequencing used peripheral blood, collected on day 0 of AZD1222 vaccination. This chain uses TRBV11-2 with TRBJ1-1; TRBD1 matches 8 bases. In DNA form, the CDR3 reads TGTGCCAGCAGCCCCACCGACAGGGGCACTGAAGCTTTCTTT. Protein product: CASSPTDRGTEAFF. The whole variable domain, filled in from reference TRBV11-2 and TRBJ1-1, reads EAGVAQSPRYKIIEKRQSVAFWCNPISGHATLYWYQQILGQGPKLLIQFQNNGVVDDSQLPKDRFSAERLKGVDSTLKIQPAKLEDSAVYLCASSPTDRGTEAFFGQGTRLTVV.